The TCR beta chain under discussion was sequenced for a study of technical replicates of blood from a handful of donors (dated by TCRdb to about 2017). From a lookup of the germline V gene, CDR1 and CDR2 are SGDLS and YYNGEE. Here V drops 0 bases and J drops 2 bases, and the junction holds 7 bases not matched to any gene. Inclusive of the bounding cysteine and phenylalanine, the CDR3 is 16 residues long. Just CDR3 DNA is preserved here, 48 bases in frame from base 1. Library prep was done by the immunoSEQ multiplex PCR assay. TCRdb stores this immuneACCESS table with in-frame sequences only. Part of the clones is absent; in the studies checked, under half of the shortfall reflects unresolved V genes, and no reason is known for the rest. This sample has about 83,000 clones in its table, and roughly 94% of those were observed once. Roughly 0.25% of the sample lies in the top ten. A remark on this clone: Its antigen is currently not known. No quality values exist for individual bases; no much larger clone is one base distant.

This clonotype originated in a human donor in good health. The sequencing sample was made of T cells isolated from PBMCs. The V gene is TRBV9 and the J gene is TRBJ2-7; 8 central nucleotides agree with TRBD2. CDR3 sequence: CASSVAGGRPTYEQYF. The nucleotide sequence reads as follows: TGTGCCAGCAGCGTAGCGGGCGGGAGGCCCACCTACGAGCAGTACTTC.